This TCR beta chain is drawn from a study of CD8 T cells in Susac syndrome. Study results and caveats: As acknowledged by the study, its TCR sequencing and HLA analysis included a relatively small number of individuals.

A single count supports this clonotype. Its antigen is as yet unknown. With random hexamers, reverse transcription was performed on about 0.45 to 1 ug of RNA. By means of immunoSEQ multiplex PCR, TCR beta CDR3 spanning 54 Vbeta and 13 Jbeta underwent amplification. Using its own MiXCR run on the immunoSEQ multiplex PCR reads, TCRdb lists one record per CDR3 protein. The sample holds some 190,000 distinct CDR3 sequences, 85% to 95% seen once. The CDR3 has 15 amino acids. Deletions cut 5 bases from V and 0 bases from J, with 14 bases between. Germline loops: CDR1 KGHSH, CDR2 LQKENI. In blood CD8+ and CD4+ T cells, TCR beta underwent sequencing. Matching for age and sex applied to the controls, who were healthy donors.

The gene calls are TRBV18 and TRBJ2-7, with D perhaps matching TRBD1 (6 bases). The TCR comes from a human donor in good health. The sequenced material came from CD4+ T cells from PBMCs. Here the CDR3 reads CASSDGGRSSYEQYF. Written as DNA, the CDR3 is TGTGCCAGCTCAGATGGGGGCCGGAGCTCCTACGAGCAGTACTTC.